These 17 T cell receptor beta chains were all obtained from the same sample, sequenced in a study of a mutant IDH1 vaccine in newly diagnosed glioma. Measured with immunoSEQ multiplex PCR; TCRdb has only the in-frame clones, and not every one. This repertoire shows around 30,000 clones, approximately 78% found once; its top ten account for around 7%. Time point reported: week 35, safety follow-up. One vaccine dose held 300 ug of mutant IDH1 20-mer peptide and came with topical imiquimod. The antigens of these receptors remain unknown. The input for sequencing was PBMCs, taken from a glioma patient whose treatment included an IDH1 peptide vaccine. The source is a woman under 30 with glioma.

The count of this clone is one. This chain connects TRBV30 to TRBJ1-4; D may be TRBD1 (6 bases). The CDR3 totals 13 residues. The germline gives CDR1 GTSNPN, CDR2 SVGIG (reference sequence). Trimming took 5 bases from V and 12 from J, leaving 19 bases between them. CDR3 in amino acids: CAWSFWGAAELFF. The CDR3 DNA is TGTGCCTGGTCCTTCTGGGGGGCGGCGGAACTGTTTTTT.

This chain links TRBV5-1 with TRBJ1-1, with 7 bases aligning to TRBD1. CDR1 and CDR2 from the germline V gene are SGHRS and YFSETQ. Trimming took 0 bases from V and 1 from J; bases not matched to a gene: 3. The CDR3 totals 15 residues. The CDR3 region is CASSLGDRENTEAFF. In DNA, the CDR3 is TGCGCCAGCAGCTTGGGGGACAGAGAGAACACTGAAGCTTTCTTT.

The chain couples TRBV5-1 to TRBJ2-6; D is undetermined. V shed 5 bases and J shed 0 bases, with 15 bases lying between them. CDR1 is SGHRS and CDR2 is YFSETQ in the germline V gene. The CDR3 length is 17 residues. Here the CDR3 reads CASRSETDHSGANVLTF. The CDR3 nucleotides are TGCGCCAGCAGATCGGAGACGGACCACTCTGGGGCCAACGTCCTGACTTTC.

The chain carries TRBV7-9 and TRBJ1-4, with 7 bases identical to TRBD1. Trimming at V came to 5 bases and at J to 4 bases, leaving 7 bases not matched to a gene. Germline loops: CDR1 SEHNR, CDR2 FQNEAQ (reference sequence). The length of the CDR3 is 15 residues. As DNA, the CDR3 is TGTGCCAGCAGCCCCTCGGGGACAGTTAATGAAAAACTGTTTTTT. Protein sequence: CASSPSGTVNEKLFF.

The chain links TRBV28 to TRBJ2-3, with TRBD2 matching over 11 bases. The germline V gene has CDR1 MDHEN and CDR2 SYDVKM. This CDR3 comprises 19 residues. V was clipped by 4 bases and J by 6 bases; unmatched bases: 18. The CDR3 nucleotides are TGTGCCAGCAGTTGGAGACGTGGAACCACTAGCGGGAGTAGGGATACGCAGTATTTT. Protein: CASSWRRGTTSGSRDTQYF. Full variable domain (outside the CDR3, taken from reference TRBV28 and TRBJ2-3): DVKVTQSSRYLVKRTGEKVFLECVQDMDHENMFWYRQDPGLGLRLIYFSYDVKMKEKGDIPEGYSVSREKKERFSLILESASTNQTSMYLCASSWRRGTTSGSRDTQYFGPGTRLTVL.

This chain joins TRBV30 and TRBJ2-1, with a tentative D call TRBD1 (5 bases). Germline V lookup: CDR1 GTSNPN, CDR2 SVGIG (reference sequence). V was cut by 3 bases and J by 0 bases, with 9 bases left in between. The CDR3 is 14 residues long. The CDR3 DNA reads as TGTGCCTGGAGGGATGACAGCTCCTACAATGAGCAGTTCTTC. Amino acids: CAWRDDSSYNEQFF.

The chain carries TRBV5-1 and TRBJ2-7; 10 nucleotides agree with TRBD1. CDR1 SGHRS and CDR2 YFSETQ come from the germline V gene. This CDR3 is 14 amino acids long. V trimming: 5 bases; J trimming: 2 bases; junction bases outside the gene matches: 4. The CDR3 sequence is CASSSGQGAYEQYF. The CDR3, as DNA: TGCGCCAGCAGTAGCGGACAGGGGGCCTACGAGCAGTACTTC.

This clone has more than one count but fewer than ten. The chain uses TRBV27 and TRBJ1-6; possible D gene TRBD1, 5 bases. The CDR3 is made up of 16 amino acids. CDR1 is MNHEY and CDR2 is SMNVEV in the germline V gene (reference sequence). Trimming stripped 3 bases from V and 7 bases from J, with 16 bases between. CDR3 sequence (DNA): TGTGCCAGCAGTTTCGACAGATACCAGGAGAATTCACCCCTCCACTTT. Translated, it gives CASSFDRYQENSPLHF.

The rearrangement uses TRBV4-3 and TRBJ1-2, with 7 bases identical to TRBD1. This CDR3 comprises 15 residues. The V gene end was trimmed by 0 bases and the J gene end by 1 base; junction bases not matched to a gene: 2. Per germline, CDR1 LGHNA and CDR2 YSLEER. The CDR3 DNA reads TGCGCCAGCAGCCAAGAGACAGGGATTAACTATGGCTACACCTTC. Amino acid sequence: CASSQETGINYGYTF.

This clone showed up just once. The V and J genes are TRBV12-5 and TRBJ2-2; 7 nucleotides agree with TRBD2. V shed 7 bases, J shed 0 bases, and the junction held 11 bases outside the gene matches. CDR1 LGHNT and CDR2 FRNRAP come from the germline V gene. CDR3 length: 17 amino acids. The CDR3: CASAFVGLAANTGELFF. CDR3 DNA: TGTGCTAGTGCCTTCGTAGGCCTAGCGGCGAACACCGGGGAGCTGTTTTTT.

This clone was detected a few times. The chain combines TRBV7-6 with TRBJ2-2, with a possible D match to TRBD2 (7 bases). Germline loops: CDR1 SGHVS, CDR2 FNYEAQ. The length of the CDR3 is 14 residues. V was clipped by 6 bases and J by 3 bases, with 11 bases between them. In nucleotides, the CDR3 is TGTGCCAGCAGGGGGGGGCTGGACACCGGGGAGCTGTTTTTT. Translating gives CASRGGLDTGELFF.

The rearrangement joins TRBV6-5 to TRBJ1-5, with 7 bases fitting TRBD1. CDR1 is MNHEY, CDR2 SVGAGI, per germline. CDR3 length: 12 amino acids. V lost 6 bases and J lost 8; bases outside the gene matches: 4. The CDR3 loop is CASRATGEPQHF. CDR3 coding DNA: TGTGCCAGCAGAGCTACAGGGGAGCCCCAGCATTTT.

This chain joins TRBV27 and TRBJ2-7; 7 bases are a match to TRBD2. Germline CDR1 MNHEY, CDR2 SMNVEV (reference sequence). The CDR3 runs to 13 residues. The V and J ends lost 4 bases and 7 bases, in that order; junction bases with no gene match: 7. The CDR3 sequence: CASSWGTNAEQYF. CDR3 DNA: TGTGCCAGCAGTTGGGGGACTAATGCGGAGCAGTACTTC.

J is TRBJ1-4 and V is TRBV19, with D unresolved. The germline V gene has CDR1 LNHDA and CDR2 SQIVND (reference sequence). V was shortened by 3 bases and J by 7 bases, with 3 bases between the two germline ends. The CDR3 consists of 11 residues. The CDR3 nucleotides read TGTGCCAGTAGTATTGGTGAAAAACTGTTTTTT. It codes for CASSIGEKLFF.

This rearrangement joins TRBV7-3 to TRBJ2-6; D perhaps matches TRBD1 (5 bases). V dropped 8 bases and J dropped 3 bases, with 14 bases sitting between them. The CDR3 totals 15 residues. CDR1 is SGHTA and CDR2 is FQGTGA in the germline V gene. In nucleotides, the CDR3 is TGTGCCAGCGGGGCTTACGGAAATGGGGCCAACGTCCTGACTTTC. Its translation: CASGAYGNGANVLTF. Variable domain in full (rest from reference TRBV7-3 and TRBJ2-6): GAGVSQTPSNKVTEKGKYVELRCDPISGHTALYWYRQSLGQGPEFLIYFQGTGAADDSGLPNDRFFAVRPEGSVSTLKIQRTERGDSAVYLCASGAYGNGANVLTFGAGSRLTVL.

J is TRBJ2-3 and V is TRBV11-3; 8 bases are a match to TRBD2. Trimming cost V 6 bases and J 5 bases; bases outside gene matches: 4. This CDR3 has 13 residues. Germline lookup yields CDR1 SGHNT and CDR2 YENEEA. This CDR3 is CASRPAGGDTQYF. The CDR3 DNA reads TGTGCCAGCAGACCCGCGGGAGGAGATACGCAGTATTTT.

The rearrangement links TRBV28 to TRBJ2-3; D remains ambiguous. CDR1 MDHEN and CDR2 SYDVKM come from the germline V gene. V was cut by 7 bases and J by 0 bases, with 17 bases left in between. There are 16 residues in the CDR3. The CDR3 coding sequence is TGTGCCAGCAACAAACGTCGACACACTAGCACAGATACGCAGTATTTT. It encodes CASNKRRHTSTDTQYF.